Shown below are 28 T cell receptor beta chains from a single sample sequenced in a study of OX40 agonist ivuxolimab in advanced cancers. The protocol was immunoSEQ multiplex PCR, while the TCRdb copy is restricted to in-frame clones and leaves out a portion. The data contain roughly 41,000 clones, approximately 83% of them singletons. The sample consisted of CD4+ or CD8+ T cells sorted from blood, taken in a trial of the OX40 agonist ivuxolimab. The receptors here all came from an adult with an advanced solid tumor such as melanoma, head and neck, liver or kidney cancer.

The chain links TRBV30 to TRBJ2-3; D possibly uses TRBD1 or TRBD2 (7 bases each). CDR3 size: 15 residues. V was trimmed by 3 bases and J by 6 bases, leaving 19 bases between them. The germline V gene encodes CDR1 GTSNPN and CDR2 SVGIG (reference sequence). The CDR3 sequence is CAWRRIQGGADTQYF. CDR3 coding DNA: TGTGCCTGGAGAAGAATCCAGGGGGGGGCGGATACGCAGTATTTT.

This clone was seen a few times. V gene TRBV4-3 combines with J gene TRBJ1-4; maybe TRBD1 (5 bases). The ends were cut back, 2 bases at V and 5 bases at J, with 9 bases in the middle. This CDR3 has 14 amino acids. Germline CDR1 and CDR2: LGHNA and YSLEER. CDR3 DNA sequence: TGCGCCAGCAGCCAACAGGGTACAAATGAAAAACTGTTTTTT. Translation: CASSQQGTNEKLFF.

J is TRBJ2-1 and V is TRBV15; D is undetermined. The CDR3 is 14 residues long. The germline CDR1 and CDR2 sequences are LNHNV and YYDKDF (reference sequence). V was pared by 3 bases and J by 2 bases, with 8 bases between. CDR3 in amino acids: CATSSSPPYNEQFF. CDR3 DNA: TGTGCCACCAGCAGTTCACCCCCCTACAATGAGCAGTTCTTC.

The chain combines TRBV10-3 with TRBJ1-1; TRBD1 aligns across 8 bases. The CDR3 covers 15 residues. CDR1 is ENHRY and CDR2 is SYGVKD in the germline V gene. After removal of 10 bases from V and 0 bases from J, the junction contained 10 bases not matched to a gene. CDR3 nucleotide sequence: TGTGCCACCTTACAGGGGGATTCTTTGAACACTGAAGCTTTCTTT. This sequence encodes CATLQGDSLNTEAFF.

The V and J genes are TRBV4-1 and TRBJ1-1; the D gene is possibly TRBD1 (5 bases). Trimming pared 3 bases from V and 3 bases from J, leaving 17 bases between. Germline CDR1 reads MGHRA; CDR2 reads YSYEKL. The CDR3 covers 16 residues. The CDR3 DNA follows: TGCGCCAGCAGCCACCGGGGGGGTGGCCTTGACACTGAAGCTTTCTTT. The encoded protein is CASSHRGGGLDTEAFF.

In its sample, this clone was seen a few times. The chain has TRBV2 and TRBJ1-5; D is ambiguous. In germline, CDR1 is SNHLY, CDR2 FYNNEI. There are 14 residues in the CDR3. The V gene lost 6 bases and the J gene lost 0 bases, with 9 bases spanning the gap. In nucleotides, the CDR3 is TGTGCCAGCAGGGGCCCTTATAGCAATCAGCCCCAGCATTTT. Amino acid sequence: CASRGPYSNQPQHF.

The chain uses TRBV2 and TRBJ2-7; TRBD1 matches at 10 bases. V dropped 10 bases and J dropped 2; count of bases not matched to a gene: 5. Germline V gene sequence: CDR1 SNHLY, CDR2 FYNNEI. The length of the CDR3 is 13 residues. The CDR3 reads CATRQGAPYEQYF. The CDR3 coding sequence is TGTGCCACCAGACAGGGGGCCCCCTACGAGCAGTACTTC.

CDR3 nucleotides: TGTGCCAGCAGTGAAGGGGGTTTAGCGGGGGTTAGCTACAATGAGCAGTTCTTC. Translating it yields CASSEGGLAGVSYNEQFF. This chain links TRBV6-1 with TRBJ2-1; 9 bases line up with TRBD2. CDR1 and CDR2 from the germline V gene are MNHNS and SASEGT. This CDR3 is 18 amino acids long. Losses at the gene ends were 1 base for V and 3 bases for J; bases not matched to a gene: 10.

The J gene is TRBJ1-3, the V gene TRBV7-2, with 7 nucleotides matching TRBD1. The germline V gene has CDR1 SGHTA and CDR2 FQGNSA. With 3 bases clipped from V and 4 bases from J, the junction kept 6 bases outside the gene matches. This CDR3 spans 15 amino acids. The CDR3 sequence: CASSFFGTVGNTIYF. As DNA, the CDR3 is TGTGCCAGCAGCTTCTTTGGGACAGTAGGAAACACCATATATTTT. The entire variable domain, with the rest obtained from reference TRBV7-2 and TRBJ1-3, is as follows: GAGVSQSPSNKVTEKGKDVELRCDPISGHTALYWYRQSLGQGLEFLIYFQGNSAPDKSGLPSDRFSAERTGGSVSTLTIQRTQQEDSAVYLCASSFFGTVGNTIYFGEGSWLTVV.

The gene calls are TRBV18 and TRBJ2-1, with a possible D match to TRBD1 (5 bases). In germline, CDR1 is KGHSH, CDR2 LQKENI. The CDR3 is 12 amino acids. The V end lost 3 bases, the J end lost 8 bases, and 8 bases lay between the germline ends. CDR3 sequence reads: CASSPRGDEQFF. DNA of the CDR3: TGTGCCAGCTCACCTAGGGGCGATGAGCAGTTCTTC.

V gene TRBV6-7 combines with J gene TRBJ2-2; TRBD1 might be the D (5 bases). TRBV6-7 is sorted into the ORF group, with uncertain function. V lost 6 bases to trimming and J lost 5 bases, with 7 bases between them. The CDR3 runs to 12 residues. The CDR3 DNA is TGTGCCAGCAGAGGGGCGACCGGGGAGCTGTTTTTT. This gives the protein CASRGATGELFF.

The CDR3 region is CASSTGQGIQYF. The CDR3 nucleotides read TGTGCCAGCAGTACGGGACAGGGCATTCAGTACTTC. The V and J genes are TRBV6-5 and TRBJ2-4, with 9 bases that match TRBD1. V lost 5 bases and J lost 9; bases outside the gene matches: 2. Germline lookup yields CDR1 MNHEY and CDR2 SVGAGI. CDR3 length: 12 residues.

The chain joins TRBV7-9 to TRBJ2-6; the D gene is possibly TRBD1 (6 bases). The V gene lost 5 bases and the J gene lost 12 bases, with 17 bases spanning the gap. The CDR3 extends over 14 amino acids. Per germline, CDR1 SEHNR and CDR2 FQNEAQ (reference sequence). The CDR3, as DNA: TGTGCCAGCAGCCTTCAACAGGGACCCAGCGTCCTGACTTTC. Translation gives CASSLQQGPSVLTF.

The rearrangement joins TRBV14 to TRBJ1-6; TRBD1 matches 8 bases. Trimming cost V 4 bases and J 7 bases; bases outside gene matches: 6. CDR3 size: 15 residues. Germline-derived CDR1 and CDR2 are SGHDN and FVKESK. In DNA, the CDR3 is TGTGCCAGCAGCCGGGGGACAGGCGGGAATTCACCCCTCCACTTT. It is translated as CASSRGTGGNSPLHF. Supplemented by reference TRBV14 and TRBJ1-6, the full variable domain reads EAGVTQFPSHSVIEKGQTVTLRCDPISGHDNLYWYRRVMGKEIKFLLHFVKESKQDESGMPNNRFLAERTGGTYSTLKVQPAELEDSGVYFCASSRGTGGNSPLHFGNGTRLTVT.

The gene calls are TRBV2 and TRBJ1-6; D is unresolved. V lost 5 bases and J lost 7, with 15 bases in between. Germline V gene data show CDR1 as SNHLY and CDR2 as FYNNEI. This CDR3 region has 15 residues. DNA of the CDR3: TGTGCCAGCAGTCCAAACCTCCCTGGGAATTCACCCCTCCACTTT. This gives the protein CASSPNLPGNSPLHF.

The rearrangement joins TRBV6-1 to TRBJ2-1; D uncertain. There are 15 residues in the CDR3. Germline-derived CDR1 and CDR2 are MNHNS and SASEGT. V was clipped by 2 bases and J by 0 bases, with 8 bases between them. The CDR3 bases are TGTGCCAGCAGTGAAATGACGAGCTCCTACAATGAGCAGTTCTTC. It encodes CASSEMTSSYNEQFF.

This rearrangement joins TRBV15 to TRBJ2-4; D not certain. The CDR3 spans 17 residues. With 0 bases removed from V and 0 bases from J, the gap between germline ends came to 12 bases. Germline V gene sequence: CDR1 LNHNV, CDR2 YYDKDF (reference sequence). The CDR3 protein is CATSRDLEELAKNIQYF. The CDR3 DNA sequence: TGTGCCACCAGCAGAGATCTCGAGGAACTAGCCAAAAACATTCAGTACTTC.

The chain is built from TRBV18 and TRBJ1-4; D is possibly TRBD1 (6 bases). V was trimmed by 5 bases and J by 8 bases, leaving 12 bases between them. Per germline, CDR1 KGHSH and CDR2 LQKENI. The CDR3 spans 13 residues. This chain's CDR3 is CASSSRGREKLFF. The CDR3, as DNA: TGTGCCAGCTCAAGCCGGGGGCGGGAAAAACTGTTTTTT.

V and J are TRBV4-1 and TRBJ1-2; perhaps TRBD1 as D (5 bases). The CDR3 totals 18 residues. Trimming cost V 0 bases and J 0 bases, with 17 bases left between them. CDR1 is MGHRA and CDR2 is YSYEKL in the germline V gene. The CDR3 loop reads CASSQELLGRGSNYGYTF. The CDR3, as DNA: TGCGCCAGCAGCCAAGAATTGCTAGGGAGGGGATCTAACTATGGCTACACCTTC.

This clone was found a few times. The CDR3 DNA reads as TGTGCCAGCAGCCCACAGGGGCCCACTGAAGCTTTCTTT. It yields the protein CASSPQGPTEAFF. The chain recombines TRBV5-8 with TRBJ1-1; 7 nucleotides agree with TRBD1. Germline V gene lookup returns CDR1 SGHTS and CDR2 YDEGEE. The CDR3 contains 13 residues. V dropped 4 bases and J dropped 4; count of bases not matched to a gene: 4. Looking up the rest from reference TRBV5-8 and TRBJ1-1 gives the full variable domain: EAGVTQSPTHLIKTRGQQATLRCSPISGHTSVYWYQQALGLGLQFLLWYDEGEERNRGNFPPRFSGRQFPNYSSELNVNALELEDSALYLCASSPQGPTEAFFGQGTRLTVV.

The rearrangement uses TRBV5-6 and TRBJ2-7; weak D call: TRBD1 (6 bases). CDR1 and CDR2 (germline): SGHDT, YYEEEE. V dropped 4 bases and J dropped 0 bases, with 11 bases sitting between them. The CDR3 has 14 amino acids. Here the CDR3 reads CASSPGTTSYEQYF. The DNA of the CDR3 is TGTGCCAGCAGCCCCGGGACAACCTCCTACGAGCAGTACTTC.

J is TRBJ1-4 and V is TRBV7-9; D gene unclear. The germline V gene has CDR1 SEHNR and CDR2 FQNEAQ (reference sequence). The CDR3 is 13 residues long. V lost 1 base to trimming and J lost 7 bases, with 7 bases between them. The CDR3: CASSLGASEKLFF. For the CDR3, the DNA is TGTGCCAGCAGCTTAGGTGCCAGTGAAAAACTGTTTTTT.

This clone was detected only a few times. The CDR3 bases are TGTGCCAGCAGCTTAGAGGGGGGTCAGCCCCAGCATTTT. This encodes CASSLEGGQPQHF. V and J are TRBV7-2 and TRBJ1-5; possible D gene TRBD1, 6 bases. The germline V gene encodes CDR1 SGHTA and CDR2 FQGNSA. V shed 1 base and J shed 6 bases, with 7 bases lying between them. This CDR3 is built from 13 residues. Complete variable domain (other parts from reference TRBV7-2 and TRBJ1-5): GAGVSQSPSNKVTEKGKDVELRCDPISGHTALYWYRQSLGQGLEFLIYFQGNSAPDKSGLPSDRFSAERTGGSVSTLTIQRTQQEDSAVYLCASSLEGGQPQHFGDGTRLSIL.

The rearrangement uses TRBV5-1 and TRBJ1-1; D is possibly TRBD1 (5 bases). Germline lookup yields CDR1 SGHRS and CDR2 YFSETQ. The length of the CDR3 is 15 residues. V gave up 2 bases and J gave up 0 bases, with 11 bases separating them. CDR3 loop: CASSFRQGMNTEAFF. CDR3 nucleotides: TGCGCCAGCAGCTTTCGCCAGGGAATGAACACTGAAGCTTTCTTT. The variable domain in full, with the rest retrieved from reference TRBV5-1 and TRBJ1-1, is KAGVTQTPRYLIKTRGQQVTLSCSPISGHRSVSWYQQTPGQGLQFLFEYFSETQRNKGNFPGRFSGRQFSNSRSEMNVSTLELGDSALYLCASSFRQGMNTEAFFGQGTRLTVV.

In DNA, the CDR3 is TGTGCCAGCTCACCACCGAATCAGCCCCAGCATTTT. Amino acids: CASSPPNQPQHF. The chain employs TRBV18 and TRBJ1-5; D not resolved. Germline lookup yields CDR1 KGHSH and CDR2 LQKENI. This CDR3 spans 12 amino acids. The V gene lost 0 bases and the J gene lost 4 bases, with 1 base spanning the gap.

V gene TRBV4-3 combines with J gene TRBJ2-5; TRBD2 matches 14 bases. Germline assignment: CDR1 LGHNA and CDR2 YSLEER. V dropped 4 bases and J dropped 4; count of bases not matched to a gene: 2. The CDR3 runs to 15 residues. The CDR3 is CASSPGLAGVETQYF. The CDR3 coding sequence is TGCGCCAGCAGCCCGGGACTAGCGGGGGTAGAGACCCAGTACTTC.

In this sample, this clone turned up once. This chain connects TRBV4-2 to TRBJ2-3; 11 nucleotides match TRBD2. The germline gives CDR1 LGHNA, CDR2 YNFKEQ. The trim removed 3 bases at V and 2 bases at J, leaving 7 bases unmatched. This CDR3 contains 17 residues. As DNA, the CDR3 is TGTGCCAGCAGCCATGCTCCGGGACTAGCGGCCACAGATACGCAGTATTTT. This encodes CASSHAPGLAATDTQYF.

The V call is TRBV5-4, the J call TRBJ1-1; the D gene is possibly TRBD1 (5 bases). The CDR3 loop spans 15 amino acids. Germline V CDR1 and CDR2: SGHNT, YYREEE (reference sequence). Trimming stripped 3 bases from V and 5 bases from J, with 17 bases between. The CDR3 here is CASSSTPGRKTEAFF. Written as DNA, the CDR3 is TGTGCCAGCAGCTCCACCCCAGGGAGAAAAACTGAAGCTTTCTTT.